These 26 T cell receptor beta chains were sequenced from one sample in a study of cytomegalovirus exposure and HLA in healthy donors. The PCR was carried out with 60 Vbeta primers and 13 Jbeta primers. Libraries were prepared by immunoSEQ multiplex PCR; TCRdb keeps only in-frame clonotypes and omits some of them. Here the sample spans approximately 110,000 clones, around 77% being singletons. The sequenced sample consisted of PBMCs. These receptors all come from a woman in her 30s in good health and CMV-seropositive.

This clone was seen only once. The rearrangement joins TRBV6-1 to TRBJ1-5, with D perhaps matching TRBD1 (6 bases). The length of the CDR3 is 14 residues. V lost 1 base, J lost 6 bases, and 10 bases lay in between. Germline V CDR1 and CDR2: MNHNS, SASEGT. For the CDR3, the DNA is TGTGCCAGCAGTGAAGACAGGGAATCTCAGCCCCAGCATTTT. This codes for CASSEDRESQPQHF.

The V gene is TRBV7-2, the J gene TRBJ2-5, with 7 bases that match TRBD1. Germline-derived CDR1 and CDR2 are SGHTA and FQGNSA. The CDR3 covers 13 residues. J was trimmed by 5 bases and V by 11 bases; bases with no gene match: 11. The DNA of the CDR3 is TGTGCCGCTAGGCCGGGACAGTGGGAGACCCAGTACTTC. Amino acid sequence: CAARPGQWETQYF. Filled out from reference TRBV7-2 and TRBJ2-5, the complete variable domain reads GAGVSQSPSNKVTEKGKDVELRCDPISGHTALYWYRQSLGQGLEFLIYFQGNSAPDKSGLPSDRFSAERTGGSVSTLTIQRTQQEDSAVYLCAARPGQWETQYFGPGTRLLVL.

The V gene is TRBV30, the J gene TRBJ1-2; D may be TRBD1 (6 bases). V shed 3 bases and J shed 4 bases, with 18 bases lying between them. This CDR3 has 15 residues. CDR1 GTSNPN and CDR2 SVGIG come from the germline V gene (reference sequence). CDR3 bases: TGTGCCTGGAGAGGCGGGCAGGGGCCCTCCTATGGCTACACCTTC. Protein product: CAWRGGQGPSYGYTF.

The V call is TRBV27, the J call TRBJ2-7; 7 nucleotides match TRBD2. The CDR3 covers 14 residues. The germline V gene has CDR1 MNHEY and CDR2 SMNVEV (reference sequence). J lost 2 bases, V lost 6 bases, and 7 bases had no gene match. The CDR3 protein is CASSLAGETYEQYF. For the CDR3, the DNA is TGTGCCAGCAGCTTAGCGGGCGAAACCTACGAGCAGTACTTC.

As regards this clone: The sample holds other DNA sequences that translate to the same CDR3. V and J are TRBV29-1 and TRBJ1-2, with a possible D match to TRBD1 (5 bases). Trimming stripped 3 bases from V and 3 bases from J, with 14 bases between. Germline CDR1 reads SQVTM; CDR2 reads ANQGSEA. The CDR3 runs 14 residues. The CDR3 bases are TGCAGCGTTGATAATCCAGGGATCCACTATGGCTACACCTTC. This encodes CSVDNPGIHYGYTF.

The chain uses TRBV11-2 and TRBJ2-1, with 7 bases identical to TRBD1. CDR1 is SGHAT and CDR2 is FQNNGV in the germline V gene. The CDR3 runs to 13 residues. The ends lost 4 bases at V and 4 bases at J; junction bases unmatched: 1. In DNA, the CDR3 is TGTGCCAGCAGCTGGGACAGATACAATGAGCAGTTCTTC. Protein: CASSWDRYNEQFF. Looking up the rest from reference TRBV11-2 and TRBJ2-1 gives the full variable domain: EAGVAQSPRYKIIEKRQSVAFWCNPISGHATLYWYQQILGQGPKLLIQFQNNGVVDDSQLPKDRFSAERLKGVDSTLKIQPAKLEDSAVYLCASSWDRYNEQFFGPGTRLTVL.

The chain combines TRBV10-3 with TRBJ1-2, with unresolved D. The CDR3 contains 11 residues. Trimming cost V 3 bases and J 4 bases, with 3 bases left between them. CDR1 is ENHRY, CDR2 SYGVKD, per germline. The chain's CDR3 is CAISDSYGYTF. The CDR3 DNA is TGTGCCATCAGTGACAGCTATGGCTACACCTTC.

Remarks on this clone: One end of the junction does not line up with germline, which may come from a read error. The V gene is TRBV7-9, the J gene TRBJ1-6; possible D gene TRBD1, 6 bases. The CDR3 spans 14 residues. The germline CDR1 and CDR2 sequences are SEHNR and FQNEAQ (reference sequence). The CDR3: CSSSTGQNNSPLHF. CDR3 DNA sequence: TGTTCCAGCAGCACCGGACAGAATAATTCACCCCTCCACTTT. Looking up the rest from reference TRBV7-9 and TRBJ1-6 gives the full variable domain: DTGVSQNPRHKITKRGQNVTFRCDPISEHNRLYWYRQTLGQGPEFLTYFQNEAQLEKSRLLSDRFSAERPKGSFSTLEIQRTEQGDSAMYLCSSSTGQNNSPLHFGNGTRLTVT.

The chain recombines TRBV19 with TRBJ1-2; D unresolved. V was shortened by 7 bases and J by 4 bases, with 25 bases between the two germline ends. The CDR3 totals 17 residues. Germline values: CDR1 LNHDA, CDR2 SQIVND (reference sequence). Written as DNA, the CDR3 is TGTGCCAGTACCCATGCCGTAGTCCTTCCCCTCGGCTATGGCTACACCTTC. This gives the protein CASTHAVVLPLGYGYTF.

The chain combines TRBV29-1 with TRBJ1-1; 7 bases map to TRBD1. Looked up from germline, CDR1 is SQVTM and CDR2 is ANQGSEA. V lost 5 bases, J lost 1 base, and 7 bases stayed unmatched. The CDR3 consists of 14 residues. CDR3 in amino acids: CSVSTGVRNTEAFF. DNA for the CDR3: TGCAGCGTTTCTACAGGGGTCCGGAACACTGAAGCTTTCTTT.

This chain links TRBV4-1 with TRBJ2-1; 7 bases are shared with TRBD1. The CDR3 totals 15 residues. Trimming cost V 1 base and J 6 bases; bases outside gene matches: 6. Germline V gene data show CDR1 as MGHRA and CDR2 as YSYEKL. The CDR3 DNA reads TGCGCCAGCAGCCAAGTGACAGGGTCACTCAATGAGCAGTTCTTC. This translates into CASSQVTGSLNEQFF.

This clone was recorded a few times. J is TRBJ1-3 and V is TRBV25-1; D not certain. This CDR3 has 14 residues. The V gene's germline CDR1 is MGHDK and CDR2 SYGVNS. V was clipped by 0 bases and J by 0 bases, with 3 bases between them. The CDR3 here is CASSEYNSGNTIYF. As DNA, the CDR3 is TGTGCCAGCAGTGAATACAACTCTGGAAACACCATATATTTT.

The gene calls are TRBV5-1 and TRBJ1-4; no definite D call. Looked up from germline, CDR1 is SGHRS and CDR2 is YFSETQ. The CDR3 spans 15 residues. V lost 0 bases and J 6 bases, leaving 12 bases between the germline ends. CDR3 DNA sequence: TGCGCCAGCAGCTTGGTTGGCAGTCCCGATGAAAAACTGTTTTTT. Protein: CASSLVGSPDEKLFF.

The chain uses TRBV4-2 and TRBJ2-1, with a weak D call TRBD1 (6 bases). V was clipped by 4 bases and J by 5 bases, with 18 bases between them. In germline, CDR1 is LGHNA, CDR2 YNFKEQ. CDR3 length: 16 residues. CDR3 bases: TGTGCCAGCAGCCTCACAAGGACAGCACTAAACAATGAGCAGTTCTTC. Encoded protein: CASSLTRTALNNEQFF.

This chain links TRBV5-1 with TRBJ1-1; D may be TRBD1 (5 bases). Germline V gene sequence: CDR1 SGHRS, CDR2 YFSETQ. CDR3 length: 13 residues. V lost 2 bases and J lost 6, with 11 bases in between. CDR3 protein: CASSLAGSAEAFF. As DNA, the CDR3 is TGCGCCAGCAGCTTAGCAGGGTCCGCTGAAGCTTTCTTT.

This clone was picked up a small number of times. The junction shows a germline mismatch at one end, possibly a read error. Here the CDR3 DNA reads TGTTCCAGCAGCCGTACCCAGGGGGCAGATACGCAGTATTTT. This sequence encodes CSSSRTQGADTQYF. The J gene is TRBJ2-3, the V gene TRBV7-9, with 7 bases matching TRBD1. Per germline, CDR1 SEHNR and CDR2 FQNEAQ (reference sequence). The CDR3 is 14 residues long. The full variable domain, its missing parts supplied by reference TRBV7-9 and TRBJ2-3, is DTGVSQNPRHKITKRGQNVTFRCDPISEHNRLYWYRQTLGQGPEFLTYFQNEAQLEKSRLLSDRFSAERPKGSFSTLEIQRTEQGDSAMYLCSSSRTQGADTQYFGPGTRLTVL.

This clone was counted a single time. The CDR3 nucleotides read TGTGCCAGTAGTATACTAGCGGACTCCTACAATGAGCAGTTCTTC. It is translated as CASSILADSYNEQFF. This chain links TRBV19 with TRBJ2-1; the match to TRBD2 covers 7 bases. Per germline, CDR1 LNHDA and CDR2 SQIVND (reference sequence). The V and J ends lost 2 bases and 0 bases, in that order; junction bases with no gene match: 1. This CDR3 region has 15 residues.

CDR3 in DNA: TGTGCCAGTAGTTTCGGACTAGCCCCCTACGAGCAGTACTTC. Translating gives CASSFGLAPYEQYF. The gene calls are TRBV19 and TRBJ2-7; 8 bases align to TRBD2. After removal of 5 bases from V and 2 bases from J, the junction contained 5 bases not matched to a gene. The CDR3 sequence is 14 residues long. Germline lookup yields CDR1 LNHDA and CDR2 SQIVND (reference sequence).

The J gene is TRBJ1-4, the V gene TRBV21-1; the table gives TRBD1 as D, unverified against the DNA. TRBV21-1 is reported as a pseudogene. The CDR3 is made up of 21 amino acids. The CDR3 is CASSRLGKPGQGTTTNEKLFF. As DNA, the CDR3 is TGTGCCAGCAGCCGCCTTGGCAAACCGGGACAGGGTACGACAACTAATGAAAAACTGTTTTTT.

The genes are TRBV4-1 and TRBJ1-2, with D tentatively TRBD1 (6 bases). The germline V and J ends were trimmed by 2 bases and 2 bases, with 15 bases remaining between them. This CDR3 has 16 residues. CDR1 and CDR2 (germline): MGHRA, YSYEKL. The CDR3 spells CASSQPVRGTNYGYTF. The CDR3 DNA reads TGCGCCAGCAGCCAACCGGTTAGGGGGACAAACTATGGCTACACCTTC.

The chain couples TRBV10-1 to TRBJ2-1, with D perhaps matching TRBD2 (6 bases). Germline lookup yields CDR1 WNHNN and CDR2 SYGVQD (reference sequence). The CDR3 spans 16 residues. With 3 bases removed from V and 6 bases from J, the gap between germline ends came to 18 bases. The CDR3 loop reads CASSDPRGLQVNEQFF. The CDR3 bases are TGCGCCAGCAGTGATCCTAGAGGACTACAAGTCAATGAGCAGTTCTTC.

The V gene is TRBV5-1, the J gene TRBJ1-6; 7 positions match TRBD1. The CDR3 sequence is 15 residues long. Germline V gives CDR1 SGHRS, CDR2 YFSETQ. The V gene end was trimmed by 0 bases and the J gene end by 9 bases; junction bases not matched to a gene: 6. The CDR3 nucleotides read TGCGCCAGCAGCTTGGTAGACAGGGACCTTTCACCCCTCCACTTT. Its translation is CASSLVDRDLSPLHF.

V gene TRBV19 combines with J gene TRBJ1-2; D perhaps matches TRBD1 (6 bases). V dropped 6 bases and J dropped 4 bases, with 15 bases sitting between them. Per the germline V gene, CDR1 is LNHDA and CDR2 is SQIVND (reference sequence). The CDR3 covers 14 residues. The CDR3 loop is CASRVAGVGYGYTF. The CDR3 nucleotides are TGTGCCAGTAGGGTCGCAGGGGTCGGCTATGGCTACACCTTC.

The chain has TRBV7-6 and TRBJ2-1, with unresolved D. The germline CDR1 and CDR2 sequences are SGHVS and FNYEAQ. The CDR3 consists of 16 residues. Trimming pared 1 base from V and 6 bases from J, leaving 16 bases between. The CDR3: CASSLGLSERRNEQFF. CDR3 sequence (DNA): TGTGCCAGCAGCTTAGGTCTATCGGAGCGACGCAATGAGCAGTTCTTC.

This clone came up once. In DNA, the CDR3 is TGTGCCAGCAGCTTCGAGTATAGCAATCAGCCCCAGCATTTT. Translating it yields CASSFEYSNQPQHF. The chain has TRBV7-8 and TRBJ1-5, with no clear D. The CDR3 totals 14 residues. V was trimmed by 3 bases and J by 0 bases, leaving 6 bases between them. Germline V lookup: CDR1 SGHVS, CDR2 FQNEAQ.

The chain links TRBV6-5 to TRBJ2-1; TRBD1 might be the D (5 bases). This CDR3 has 15 residues. Germline V gene data show CDR1 as MNHEY and CDR2 as SVGAGI. V was cut by 7 bases and J by 1 base, with 14 bases left in between. The CDR3 DNA is TGTGCCAGCAAACCAGGGCTTGAATCCTACAATGAGCAGTTCTTC. It specifies CASKPGLESYNEQFF.